This T cell receptor (beta chain) was captured by sequencing in a study of CXCR3-negative and CXCR3-positive naive CD8 T cells (dated by TCRdb to the late 2010s). In the study overall: In total, 130 million to 150 million TRB reads were obtained, corresponding to roughly 1.5 +/- 0.3 million reads per library. Data from ten to twelve donors, pooled across two independent experiments, went into the diversity and physicochemical repertoire analyses. The TRBV-TRBJ cluster analysis covered naive subsets from a handful of donors and memory cells from 3 donors. The research as a whole found: TRB CDR3s from CXCR3-positive naive cells showed higher hydrophobicity (lower Kidera factor 4), lower energy, and higher strength and volume indices than CXCR3-negative naive cells. Because CXCR3 expression was partially decreased after cryopreservation, freshly isolated PBMCs were used for most assays. Both naive subsets had comparably high repertoire diversity, while memory CD8+ T cells had much lower repertoire diversity. Within the same donor, TRBV-TRBJ usage looked similar between naive CXCR3-negative and CXCR3-positive cells, but memory cells had distinct patterns. Because surface CD5, which is linked to self-reactivity in mice, was comparable between the naive subsets, TCR interaction strength was also inferred from TRB CDR3 physicochemical properties.

Each CD8+ T cell subset was flow-sorted in triplicate, with approximately 300,000 cells per subset placed directly into RLT lysis buffer. To keep memory contaminants out, a stringent definition of naive CD8+ T cells was applied: CD45RO-CCR7+CD27+CD95-. Standard density gradient centrifugation was used to isolate peripheral blood mononuclear cells from buffy coats. Naive CXCR3-negative and CXCR3-positive CD8+ T cells were flow-sorted using a FACSAria III. Total RNA was extracted from sorted cells using an RNeasy Mini Kit. Turning to this clonotype: Its antigen is still unknown.

The run used a NextSeq 550. The Human TCR Profiling Kit (MiLaboratory) was used to prepare UMI-labeled 5' RACE TRB cDNA libraries. The full amount of extracted RNA was used for cDNA synthesis, and the full amount of resulting cDNA was used for PCR amplification. The libraries were made side by side, with each library going through the same number of PCR cycles. The authors' analysis ran thus. With a minimum of two reads required per UMI, MIGEC and MiXCR pulled out about 50,000 +/- 10,000 unique UMI-labeled TRB cDNA molecules from each library. Each library averaged around 40,000 +/- 10,000 functional in-frame TRB CDR3 nucleotide clonotypes without stop codons. After downsampling to 5000 UMI-labeled TRB molecules per sample, diversity metrics such as normalized Shannon-Wiener and Chao1 were calculated in VDJtools. VDJtools computed clonotype-size-weighted physicochemical properties of the central five CDR3 residues: interaction energy, strength, volume and Kidera factor 4. Once TCRdb had reprocessed the reads, it stored one entry per CDR3 protein sequence and supplied no DNA. The V and J calls shown here were made by TCRdb, not taken from the authors' results. The sample table records fewer than 95,000 distinct CDR3 sequences. Jointly, the top ten make up 1.1% of the sample.

This sequence originates from a human donor in good health. Some clones in this sample may be carry-over from other donors' samples. The sample taken for sequencing was naive CXCR3- CD8+ T cells from blood. The sample's cell subset or site, from its label and the paper: CD45RO-CCR7+CD27+CD95- naive CD8+ T cells lacking CXCR3 (TNR3-).

This receptor has the CDR3 CASSYAVGLNQPQHF. The rearranged chain carries TRBV7-6 and TRBJ1-5. Its CDR3 holds 15 amino acids, cysteine through phenylalanine. No DNA is recorded. For CDR1 and CDR2, the germline V gene lists SGHVS and FNYEAQ.